This TCR beta chain was sequenced for a study of T cells in women clearing cervical HPV infection. Study details: Controls' single incident HPV16 infection cleared within 12 months without precancer. Blood came at first lesion visit for cases, post-clearance for controls.

Assay: immunoSEQ multiplex PCR; the TCRdb copy retains only in-frame clones and omits some. Listed are 30,000 to 35,000 clones; 8.4% falls within the top ten. CDR1 KGHSH and CDR2 LQKENI come from the germline V gene. The CDR3 contains 17 residues. The J segment lost 5 bases and the V segment lost 3 bases, leaving 14 bases of the junction unmatched. Points from the study as a whole: Associations may precede or follow infection; HPV-specific or memory T cells were not isolated.

Its frequency marks this clone as medium-sized. Its antigen is not identified. The read gets to within 3 residues of the CDR3 end, and the germline J gene fills in the rest. The TCR was taken from a woman aged 18-70 years with a cervical HPV16 infection that either progressed to CIN3+ or cleared (not recorded which). Source material: blood buffy coat. The rearrangement links TRBV18 to TRBJ2-5, with 8 bases aligning to TRBD2. The CDR3 bases that were read are TGTGCCAGCTCACCCCGGTGGCTAGCGGGCAGCTTCGAGACC. This encodes CASSPRWLAGSFET. The whole CDR3 sequence reads CASSPRWLAGSFETQYF.